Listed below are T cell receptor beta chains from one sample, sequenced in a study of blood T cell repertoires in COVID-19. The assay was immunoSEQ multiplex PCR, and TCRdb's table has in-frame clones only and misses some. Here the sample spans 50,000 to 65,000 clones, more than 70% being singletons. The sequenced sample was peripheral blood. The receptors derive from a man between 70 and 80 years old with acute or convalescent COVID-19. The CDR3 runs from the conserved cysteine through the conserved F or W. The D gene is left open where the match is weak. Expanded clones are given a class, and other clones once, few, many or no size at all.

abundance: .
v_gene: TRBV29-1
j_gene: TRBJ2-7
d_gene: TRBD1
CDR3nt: TGCAGCGTTGAGGGACTGAAAGGACAGGGCTACGAGCAGTACTTC
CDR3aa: CSVEGLKGQGYEQYF

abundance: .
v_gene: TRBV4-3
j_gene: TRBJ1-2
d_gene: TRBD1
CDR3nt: TGCGCCAGCAGCCGAGGGACAGCCAACTATGGCTACACCTTC
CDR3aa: CASSRGTANYGYTF

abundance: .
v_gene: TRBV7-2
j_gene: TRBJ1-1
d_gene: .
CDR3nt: TGTGCCAGCAGCTTACGACAGTCAAACACTGAAGCTTTCTTT
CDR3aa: CASSLRQSNTEAFF

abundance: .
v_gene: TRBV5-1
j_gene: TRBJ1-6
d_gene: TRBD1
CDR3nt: TGCGCCAGCACCCAACAGGGGTCCAATTCACCCCTCCACTTT
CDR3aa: CASTQQGSNSPLHF

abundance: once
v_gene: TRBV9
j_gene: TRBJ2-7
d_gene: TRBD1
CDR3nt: TGTGCCAGCAGCTTAGGAAGGGACAGGGGATACGAGCAGTACTTC
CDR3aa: CASSLGRDRGYEQYF

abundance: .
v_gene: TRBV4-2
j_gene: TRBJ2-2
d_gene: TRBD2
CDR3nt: TGTGCCAGCAGCCAAGATGTCAATAGCGGGGGGGCGGACACCGGGGAGCTGTTTTTT
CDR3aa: CASSQDVNSGGADTGELFF

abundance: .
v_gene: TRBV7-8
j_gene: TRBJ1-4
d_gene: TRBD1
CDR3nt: TGTGCCAGCAGCAAAGAGACAGGGTTTAATGAAAAACTGTTTTTT
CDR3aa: CASSKETGFNEKLFF

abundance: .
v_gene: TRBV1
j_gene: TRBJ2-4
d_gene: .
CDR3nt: TGCACCAGCCCCTACAGGGACGGGGAAAACATTCAGTACTTC
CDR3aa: CTSPYRDGENIQYF

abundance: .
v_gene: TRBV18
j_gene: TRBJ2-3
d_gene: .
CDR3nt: TGTGCCAGCTCACCCTCGTCCGGGGATACGCAGTATTTT
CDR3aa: CASSPSSGDTQYF

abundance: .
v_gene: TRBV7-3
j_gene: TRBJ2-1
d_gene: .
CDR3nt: TGTGCCAGCAGCCCGCGGGGCGGTTCCAATGAGCAGTTCTTC
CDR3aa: CASSPRGGSNEQFF

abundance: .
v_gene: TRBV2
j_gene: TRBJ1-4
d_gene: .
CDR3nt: TGTGCCAGCACGGGACTTAATAATGAAAAACTGTTTTTT
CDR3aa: CASTGLNNEKLFF

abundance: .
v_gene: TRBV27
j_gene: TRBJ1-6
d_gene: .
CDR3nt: TGTGCCAGCGGGACCTCGGCGGGGGCGGTTAATTCACCCCTCCACTTT
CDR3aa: CASGTSAGAVNSPLHF

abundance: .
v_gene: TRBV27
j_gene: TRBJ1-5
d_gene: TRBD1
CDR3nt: TGTGCCAGCCGCCCAGGGGGATCGAGCAATCAGCCCCAGCATTTT
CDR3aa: CASRPGGSSNQPQHF

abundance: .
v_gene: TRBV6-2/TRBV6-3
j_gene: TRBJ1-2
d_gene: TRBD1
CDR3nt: TGTGCCAGCAGTTGGACAGGGGGCAACTATGGCTACACCTTC
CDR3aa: CASSWTGGNYGYTF

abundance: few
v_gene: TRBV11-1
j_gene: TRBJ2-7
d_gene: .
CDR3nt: TGTGCCAGCAGCTTAACAGGGGGGGACTACGAGCAGTACTTC
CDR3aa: CASSLTGGDYEQYF

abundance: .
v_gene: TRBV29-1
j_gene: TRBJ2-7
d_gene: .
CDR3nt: TGCAGCGTTACGGCCCAGGTGAGCTCCTACGAGCAGTACTTC
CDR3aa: CSVTAQVSSYEQYF

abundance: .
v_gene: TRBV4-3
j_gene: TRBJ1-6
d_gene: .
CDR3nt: TGCGCCAGCAGCCACGCGCAGGGTAATTCACCCCTCCACTTT
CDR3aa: CASSHAQGNSPLHF

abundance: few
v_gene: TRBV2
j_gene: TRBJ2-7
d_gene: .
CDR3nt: TGTGCCAGCGGCCGACAGGACGAGCAGTACTTC
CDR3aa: CASGRQDEQYF

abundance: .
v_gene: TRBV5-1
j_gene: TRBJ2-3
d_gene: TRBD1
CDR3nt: TGCGCCAGCAGCCTTCAGGGGGCGTCAGATACGCAGTATTTT
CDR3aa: CASSLQGASDTQYF

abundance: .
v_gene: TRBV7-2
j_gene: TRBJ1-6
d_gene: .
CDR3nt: TGTGCCAGCAGCTTACCAGGGAATAATTCACCCCTCCACTTT
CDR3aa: CASSLPGNNSPLHF

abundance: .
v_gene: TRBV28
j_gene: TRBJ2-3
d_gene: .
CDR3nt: TGTGCCAGCAGTTCGCAGGGAATGACAGATACGCAGTATTTT
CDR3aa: CASSSQGMTDTQYF

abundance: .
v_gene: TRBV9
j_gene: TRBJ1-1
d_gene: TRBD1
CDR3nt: TGTGCCAGCAGCGTGGCGGACAGGGGGGTCAAAAACACTGAAGCTTTCTTT
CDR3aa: CASSVADRGVKNTEAFF

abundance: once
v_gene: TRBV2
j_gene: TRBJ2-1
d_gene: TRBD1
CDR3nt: TGTGCCAGCAGTGGGGGACAGATAAACAATGAGCAGTTCTTC
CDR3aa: CASSGGQINNEQFF

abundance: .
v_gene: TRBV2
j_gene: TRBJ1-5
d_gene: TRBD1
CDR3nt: TGTGCCAGCACCGTGACAGGGGGCCTGGGTCAGCCCCAGCATTTT
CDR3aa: CASTVTGGLGQPQHF

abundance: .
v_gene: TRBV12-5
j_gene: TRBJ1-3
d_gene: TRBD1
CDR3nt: TGTGCTAGTGGCCCACCCAGGACAGGTCACTCTGGAAACACCATATATTTT
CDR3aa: CASGPPRTGHSGNTIYF

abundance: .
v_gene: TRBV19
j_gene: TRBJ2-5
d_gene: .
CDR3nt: TGTGCCAGTAGTAACAGGGCCCAAGAGACCCAGTACTTC
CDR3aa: CASSNRAQETQYF

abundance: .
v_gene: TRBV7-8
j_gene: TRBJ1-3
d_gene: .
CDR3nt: TGTGCCAGCAGGCCGGACAGACCCTCTGGAAACACCATATATTTT
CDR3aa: CASRPDRPSGNTIYF

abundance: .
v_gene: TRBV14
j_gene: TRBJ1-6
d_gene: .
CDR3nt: TGTGCCAGCAGCCAAGATCACAGAACTAATTCACCCCTCCACTTT
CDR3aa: CASSQDHRTNSPLHF

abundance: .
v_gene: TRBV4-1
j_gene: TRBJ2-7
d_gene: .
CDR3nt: TGCGCCAGCAGCCAAGCGAATCCCAGCTCCTACGAGCAGTACTTC
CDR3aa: CASSQANPSSYEQYF

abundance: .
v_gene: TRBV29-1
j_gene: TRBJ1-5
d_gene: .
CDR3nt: TGCAGCGTTGAAGGCGGTTTTTATAGCAATCAGCCCCAGCATTTT
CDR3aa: CSVEGGFYSNQPQHF

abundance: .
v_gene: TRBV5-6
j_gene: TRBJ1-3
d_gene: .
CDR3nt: TGTGCCAGCAGCTCGTGGAGCACTGGAAACACCATATATTTT
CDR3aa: CASSSWSTGNTIYF